This paragraph covers one T cell receptor beta chain sequence. Authors' analysis steps: Nucleated cell counts were estimated from reference gene primer amplification. Produced via immunoSEQ multiplex PCR; TCRdb's table is partial and in-frame only. The D gene and trimming were derived from the DNA, and the V and J assignments and clone size from that table. The repertoire holds 220,000 or so clones, with about 85% as singletons. This entry belongs to a study of blood T cell repertoires in COVID-19. About the study: Sites across the United States, Italy and Spain contributed samples from acute and convalescent COVID-19. From T cells, B-cell-depleted T cells, or PBMCs came the material, which was cDNA or gDNA.

CDR3 size: 12 residues. Per germline, CDR1 KGHSH and CDR2 LQKENI. The ends were cut back, 5 bases at V and 6 bases at J, with 7 bases in the middle. This TCR came from a man aged 30 to 45 with active or convalescent COVID-19. Sequencing was done on a sample of peripheral blood. The V and J genes are TRBV18 and TRBJ2-2, with a weak D call TRBD2 (5 bases). The CDR3 spells CASSAGAGELFF. The CDR3 coding sequence is TGTGCCAGCTCAGCCGGGGCCGGGGAGCTGTTTTTT.